This TCR beta chain was captured by sequencing in a study of early T cells in non-severe SARS-CoV-2 infection. Regarding the study as a whole: Private and CD4 specificities were missed by VDJdb matching, skewed to anti-spike CD8.

This clonotype was detected ten times or more. What it binds is not known. TCRdb called the 5' RACE reads again in MiXCR, with one record for every CDR3 protein. The table has about 54,000 distinct CDR3 sequences, about 7.7% seen once. J was trimmed by 2 bases and V by 4 bases; bases with no gene match: 9. Germline CDR1 is SGHVS and CDR2 is FNYEAQ. The CDR3 is made up of 16 amino acids. This clonotype was sampled from an adult who was a healthcare worker with PCR-confirmed SARS-CoV-2 infection or an uninfected control (not recorded which). The sample here was whole blood, taken at baseline. The rearrangement joins TRBV7-6 to TRBJ2-5; 8 positions match TRBD1. CDR3: CASSYWGQEVQETQYF. The DNA of the CDR3 is TGTGCCAGCAGCTATTGGGGACAGGAGGTGCAAGAGACCCAGTACTTC.